This T cell receptor (beta chain) was sequenced in a study of a mutant IDH1 vaccine in newly diagnosed glioma (dated by TCRdb to about 2021). For the study in its entirety: In the chemotherapy-containing groups, vaccination started alongside temozolomide cycles, whereas in patients who had radiotherapy alone it started 4-6 weeks after radiotherapy. Of the approximately 34 treated patients, around 62% were male and 37.5% were female, and a mean age of approximately 40 years was recorded. Prior to enrollment, standard therapy consisting of radiotherapy alone, temozolomide alone, or radiochemotherapy with temozolomide had been administered to patients, with the combination being received by most patients. The week-35 safety follow-up took place at visit V12, and the week-47 end of study took place at visit V13. Peripheral blood was collected at six visits: V03 (baseline), V05, V07, V10, V12 and V13. For exploratory analyses, 25 treated patients had longitudinal TCRB deep sequencing done wherever samples were available. Points the paper makes about the study in general: Pseudoprogression appeared unrelated to alterations in the top peripheral T cell clonotypes detected by TCRB sequencing. The authors stated that sample limitations prevented analyses of patient blood samples from being reproduced. Availability determined which PBMC samples were chosen for TCRB deep sequencing. Vaccine-induced immune responses across multiple MHC alleles were detected in 85% to 95% of patients.

The library was generated by the immunoSEQ multiplex PCR assay. Rearranged TCR beta chain sequences were amplified with the hsTCRB Kit following the manufacturer's protocol. TCRB libraries were sequenced on an Illumina MiSeq. Per the original workflow: The kit vendor's proprietary platform handled demultiplexing, trimming and gene mapping. The source is immuneACCESS, and TCRdb retained only in-frame sequences with V and J called. Part of the clones is not carried over; for the studies checked, unresolved V genes explain less than half of this, and the remainder is unexplained. V, J and clone size were drawn from that table, and D and trimming were deduced from the DNA. Present in this sample are 30,000 to 45,000 clones, 75% of which were seen just once. Clones ranked in the top ten supply roughly 9.8% of the sample. The label giving this sample's time point can be read as: week 47, end of study. Each vaccine dose was 300 ug of a 20-mer mutant IDH1 peptide in Montanide, given subcutaneously with topical imiquimod. Patients were given eight vaccinations, in weeks 1, 3, 5, 7, 11, 15, 19 and 23, which matched visits V03 through V10. Newly diagnosed WHO grade 3 or 4 IDH1-mutant astrocytomas showing loss of nuclear ATRX were present in the donors. The samples were drawn from NOA16, a multicentre, single-arm, open-label phase I trial in Germany that tested a mutant IDH1 peptide vaccine in humans for the first time. Genomic DNA for TCRB sequencing was isolated from EDTA blood with the DNeasy Blood and Tissue Kit.

This clone showed up just once. It has no known antigen specificity. The sample holds no much larger clone one base away, and base qualities are not on file. Based on the germline V gene, the CDR1 and CDR2 sequences are SGHAT and FQNNGV. Here V drops 3 bases and J drops 8 bases, and the junction holds 13 bases not matched to any gene. The CDR3 numbers 17 residues from cysteine through phenylalanine. Solely the CDR3 DNA is kept, with 51 bases framed from the first base. Sample: PBMCs, taken from a glioma patient whose treatment included an IDH1 peptide vaccine. This clonotype was obtained from a man between 40 and 49 years old with glioma. The chain employs TRBV11-2 and TRBJ2-3; 11 nucleotides in the junction match TRBD1. CDR3 protein: CASSFGEPGQGGGTQYF. The bases are TGTGCCAGCAGCTTCGGGGAACCGGGACAGGGGGGAGGTACGCAGTATTTT.